The 22 T cell receptor beta chains in this list originate from one sample, sequenced in a study of vaccination effects on CD4 cells after COVID-19. No cognate antigen is known for these TCRs. Cultured cells yielded isolated CD4+ T cells after nine to ten days. TCRdb's copy holds only in-frame clones and misses some; the assay was immunoSEQ multiplex PCR. The data show roughly 68,000 clones, 55% to 75% seen once. Source: CD4+ T cells from PBMCs cultured without peptide, taken before COVID-19 vaccination. Receptors were obtained from a human donor who had a prior SARS-CoV-2 infection.

DNA of the CDR3: TGTGCCAGCAGCTCCCGGGACAGGAACACCGGGGAGCTGTTTTTT. Amino acids: CASSSRDRNTGELFF. The gene calls are TRBV9 and TRBJ2-2, with 7 positions matching TRBD1. Germline-derived CDR1 and CDR2 are SGDLS and YYNGEE. V shed 4 bases and J 1 base; nucleotides not matched to a gene: 4. CDR3 length: 15 amino acids.

This clone appeared a few times. The chain uses TRBV5-1 and TRBJ1-1; the D gene is possibly TRBD1 (5 bases). The germline V gene has CDR1 SGHRS and CDR2 YFSETQ. Deletions cut 3 bases from V and 0 bases from J, with 12 bases between. The CDR3 covers 15 residues. The CDR3 bases are TGCGCCAGCAGCTGGGACGGAGTAATGAACACTGAAGCTTTCTTT. Translated: CASSWDGVMNTEAFF.

The chain joins TRBV11-2 to TRBJ2-5, with 9 bases matching TRBD2. With V trimmed by 5 bases and J by 9 bases, 10 bases remained unmatched. Germline lookup yields CDR1 SGHAT and CDR2 FQNNGV. The CDR3 loop spans 14 amino acids. This CDR3 is CASSPYSGSGAQYF. CDR3 nucleotides: TGTGCCAGCAGCCCGTATAGCGGGAGTGGGGCCCAGTACTTC. Drawing the rest from reference TRBV11-2 and TRBJ2-5, the complete variable domain is EAGVAQSPRYKIIEKRQSVAFWCNPISGHATLYWYQQILGQGPKLLIQFQNNGVVDDSQLPKDRFSAERLKGVDSTLKIQPAKLEDSAVYLCASSPYSGSGAQYFGPGTRLLVL.

The chain employs TRBV18 and TRBJ2-7; the D is unclear. Trimming pared 5 bases from V and 4 bases from J, leaving 12 bases between. The germline V gene encodes CDR1 KGHSH and CDR2 LQKENI. This CDR3 contains 13 residues. The CDR3 spells CASSDTTGYEQYF. The CDR3 bases are TGTGCCAGCTCAGACACTACTGGGTACGAGCAGTACTTC.

The chain uses TRBV4-2 and TRBJ2-2; 14 nucleotides match TRBD2. J gave up 7 bases and V 4 bases, and 8 bases lay outside the gene matches. The CDR3 loop spans 17 amino acids. CDR1 and CDR2 (germline): LGHNA, YNFKEQ. Here the CDR3 reads CASSPTTSGRANGELFF. CDR3 in DNA: TGTGCCAGCAGCCCCACGACTAGCGGGAGGGCCAACGGGGAGCTGTTTTTT.

This clone has a single count. The junction shows a germline mismatch at one end, possibly a read error. The genes are TRBV7-7 and TRBJ2-5; no definite D call. This CDR3 spans 15 amino acids. Germline V lookup: CDR1 SSHAT, CDR2 FNYEAQ (reference sequence). The CDR3 is CASSPSNDIGETQYF. CDR3 nucleotide sequence: TGTGCTAGCAGCCCCAGCAATGACATAGGAGAGACCCAGTACTTC. Full variable domain (remainder filled in from reference TRBV7-7 and TRBJ2-5): GAGVSQSPRYKVTKRGQDVTLRCDPISSHATLYWYQQALGQGPEFLTYFNYEAQPDKSGLPSDRFSAERPEGSISTLTIQRTEQRDSAMYRCASSPSNDIGETQYFGPGTRLLVL.

The rearrangement joins TRBV9 to TRBJ2-3; TRBD2 aligns across 8 bases. The V gene's germline CDR1 is SGDLS and CDR2 YYNGEE. V trimming: 0 bases; J trimming: 0 bases; junction bases outside the gene matches: 0. The CDR3 covers 15 residues. This chain's CDR3 is CASSVASGSTDTQYF. Written as DNA, the CDR3 is TGTGCCAGCAGCGTAGCTAGCGGGAGCACAGATACGCAGTATTTT. Full variable domain (remainder filled in from reference TRBV9 and TRBJ2-3): DSGVTQTPKHLITATGQRVTLRCSPRSGDLSVYWYQQSLDQGLQFLIQYYNGEERAKGNILERFSAQQFPDLHSELNLSSLELGDSALYFCASSVASGSTDTQYFGPGTRLTVL.

The V and J genes are TRBV3-1 (or the pseudogene TRBV3-2) and TRBJ1-4; no clear D gene. CDR3 size: 12 residues. Germline assignment: CDR1 LGHDT and CDR2 YNNKEL (reference sequence). V shed 2 bases and J shed 13 bases, with 11 bases lying between them. Here the CDR3 reads CASSQNREVLFF. CDR3 bases: TGTGCCAGCAGCCAAAACCGGGAAGTACTGTTTTTT.

The chain is built from TRBV6-5 and TRBJ2-7; 8 bases agree with TRBD1. V shed 7 bases and J 3 bases; nucleotides not matched to a gene: 8. Germline V gives CDR1 MNHEY, CDR2 SVGAGI. This CDR3 contains 14 residues. The DNA of the CDR3 is TGTGCCAGCACTCAGACAGGGGACATCTACGAGCAGTACTTC. It yields the protein CASTQTGDIYEQYF.

The chain employs TRBV6-5 and TRBJ1-6, with no clear D. Germline V gene lookup returns CDR1 MNHEY and CDR2 SVGAGI. This CDR3 has 14 residues. Between the trimmed V and J ends, which lost 8 bases and 8 bases, there was a span of 16 bases. In DNA form, the CDR3 reads TGTGCCAGCGATGACAACCCCGGTGATTCACCCCTCCACTTT. The encoded protein is CASDDNPGDSPLHF.

The chain uses TRBV6-5 and TRBJ2-7; D not certain. Trimming cost V 6 bases and J 6 bases, with 15 bases left between them. The CDR3 is 13 residues long. Germline-derived CDR1 and CDR2 are MNHEY and SVGAGI. CDR3 nucleotides: TGTGCCAGCAGAAGAGATAGATTCGGCGAGCAGTACTTC. This translates into CASRRDRFGEQYF.

This clone was counted once. The V and J genes are TRBV30 and TRBJ1-5; D ambiguous. Looked up from germline, CDR1 is GTSNPN and CDR2 is SVGIG (reference sequence). V dropped 3 bases and J dropped 3 bases, with 9 bases sitting between them. The CDR3 is 13 amino acids. The CDR3 here is CAWSTSPNQPQHF. In nucleotides, the CDR3 is TGTGCCTGGAGCACCTCGCCCAATCAGCCCCAGCATTTT.

This clone was detected a few times. This rearrangement joins TRBV5-8 to TRBJ1-4; perhaps TRBD1 as D (6 bases). V was trimmed by 4 bases and J by 7 bases, leaving 17 bases between them. The CDR3 has 15 residues. Germline values: CDR1 SGHTS, CDR2 YDEGEE. The CDR3, as DNA: TGTGCCAGCAGCGGGGACACCCAGGGAGGTGAAAAACTGTTTTTT. Protein sequence: CASSGDTQGGEKLFF. The complete variable domain, with remaining parts taken from reference TRBV5-8 and TRBJ1-4, reads EAGVTQSPTHLIKTRGQQATLRCSPISGHTSVYWYQQALGLGLQFLLWYDEGEERNRGNFPPRFSGRQFPNYSSELNVNALELEDSALYLCASSGDTQGGEKLFFGSGTQLSVL.

The rearrangement links TRBV6-5 to TRBJ1-1, with a weak D call TRBD1 (5 bases). Germline lookup yields CDR1 MNHEY and CDR2 SVGAGI. The CDR3 runs to 14 residues. V dropped 0 bases and J dropped 1 base, with 6 bases sitting between them. The CDR3 sequence: CASSYSGGNTEAFF. Written as DNA, the CDR3 is TGTGCCAGCAGTTACTCGGGGGGGAACACTGAAGCTTTCTTT.

The chain uses TRBV5-7 and TRBJ2-7; 9 nucleotides align to TRBD2. TRBV5-7 is noted as an ORF with a role that remains uncertain. The ends lost 4 bases at V and 5 bases at J; junction bases unmatched: 16. This CDR3 spans 17 amino acids. The CDR3 nucleotides read TGTGCCAGCAGCCCTCGTCCCTTCAGCGGGAGGCTCGACGAGCAGTACTTC. The encoded protein is CASSPRPFSGRLDEQYF.

This sequence joins TRBV18 and TRBJ1-3, with 7 bases fitting TRBD1. Trimming took 2 bases from V and 0 from J; bases not matched to a gene: 1. The CDR3 covers 15 residues. Germline loops: CDR1 KGHSH, CDR2 LQKENI. This CDR3 is CASSPRDSSGNTIYF. Written as DNA, the CDR3 is TGTGCCAGCTCACCAAGGGACAGCTCTGGAAACACCATATATTTT.

The V call is TRBV5-1, the J call TRBJ2-3, with D unclear. From germline, CDR1 is SGHRS and CDR2 YFSETQ. The V gene lost 4 bases and the J gene lost 0 bases, with 9 bases spanning the gap. The length of the CDR3 is 14 residues. The CDR3 DNA reads as TGCGCCAGCAGCGTAGGGCCCAGCACAGATACGCAGTATTTT. Translating gives CASSVGPSTDTQYF.

The chain couples TRBV9 to TRBJ2-3; 7 bases are shared with TRBD2. This CDR3 is built from 17 residues. V trimming: 2 bases; J trimming: 2 bases; junction bases outside the gene matches: 11. Looked up from germline, CDR1 is SGDLS and CDR2 is YYNGEE. The CDR3 spells CASSVLPGLPPTDTQYF. CDR3 nucleotides: TGTGCCAGCAGCGTTCTACCGGGACTACCACCCACAGATACGCAGTATTTT.

The CDR3, as DNA: TGTGCCAGCAAATCGGTCGCGGCCAAAAACATTCAGTACTTC. This translates into CASKSVAAKNIQYF. V and J are TRBV5-8 and TRBJ2-4; D not certain. Germline V CDR1 and CDR2: SGHTS, YDEGEE. The CDR3 contains 14 residues. The V end lost 6 bases, the J end lost 1 base, and 11 bases lay between the germline ends.

The chain employs TRBV7-6 and TRBJ2-3, with 8 bases aligning to TRBD2. The CDR3 is 15 amino acids. V was pared by 5 bases and J by 6 bases, with 10 bases of the junction left unmatched. CDR1 and CDR2 (germline): SGHVS, FNYEAQ. The CDR3 region is CASSPGSGKSDTQYF. The CDR3 DNA sequence: TGTGCCAGCAGCCCGGGTAGCGGGAAGTCGGATACGCAGTATTTT.

The CDR3 DNA sequence: TGTGCCAGCAGCCTAAGTTTCGGAAACATTCAGTACTTC. Encoded protein: CASSLSFGNIQYF. The chain links TRBV3-1 (or the pseudogene TRBV3-2) to TRBJ2-4; D remains ambiguous. The CDR3 loop spans 13 amino acids. With 4 bases removed from V and 6 bases from J, the gap between germline ends came to 10 bases. Germline CDR1 and CDR2: LGHDT and YNNKEL (reference sequence).

In its sample, this clone was seen a few times. This chain joins TRBV11-3 and TRBJ2-1; TRBD2 matches 13 bases. Germline assignment: CDR1 SGHNT and CDR2 YENEEA. The CDR3 has 16 residues. V lost 5 bases, J lost 2 bases, and 3 bases stayed unmatched. This CDR3 reads CASSGLAGETYNEQFF. The CDR3 DNA sequence: TGTGCCAGCAGCGGACTAGCGGGAGAGACCTACAATGAGCAGTTCTTC. The whole variable domain, filled in from reference TRBV11-3 and TRBJ2-1, reads EAGVVQSPRYKIIEKKQPVAFWCNPISGHNTLYWYLQNLGQGPELLIRYENEEAVDDSQLPKDRFSAERLKGVDSTLKIQPAELGDSAVYLCASSGLAGETYNEQFFGPGTRLTVL.